These 15 T cell receptor beta chains share one sample of origin, sequenced in a study of OX40 agonist ivuxolimab in advanced cancers. Libraries were made using the immunoSEQ multiplex PCR assay. TCRdb's version of the immuneACCESS table is confined to in-frame rearrangements and falls short of the full clone set. An unresolved V gene accounts for under half of the shortfall where checked; the remainder is of unknown origin. The sample yields roughly 64,000 clones; around 87% were counted once. The ten largest clones add up to approximately 14% of the sample. This specimen consisted of CD4+ or CD8+ T cells sorted from blood, obtained in a trial of the OX40 agonist ivuxolimab. These receptors originate from an adult with an advanced solid tumor such as melanoma, head and neck, liver or kidney cancer.

V gene TRBV6-1 combines with J gene TRBJ2-7; the match to TRBD2 covers 12 bases. Germline V lookup: CDR1 MNHNS, CDR2 SASEGT. The CDR3 runs 16 residues. V was clipped by 1 base and J by 2 bases; unmatched bases: 3. The CDR3 loop is CASSEGTSGVPYEQYF. The DNA for the CDR3 is TGTGCCAGCAGTGAAGGGACTAGCGGGGTTCCCTACGAGCAGTACTTC.

This chain joins TRBV14 and TRBJ2-7; the match to TRBD1 covers 7 bases. CDR3 length: 14 amino acids. Per germline, CDR1 SGHDN and CDR2 FVKESK. Trimming cost V 2 bases and J 12 bases; bases outside gene matches: 13. CDR3 protein: CASSQFGQEGFRYF. The CDR3 DNA follows: TGTGCCAGCAGCCAATTTGGACAGGAAGGGTTTAGGTACTTC.

The chain combines TRBV7-8 with TRBJ1-1; perhaps TRBD1 as D (5 bases). Per the germline V gene, CDR1 is SGHVS and CDR2 is FQNEAQ. Trimming removed 2 bases from V and 3 bases from J, with 19 bases in between. This CDR3 comprises 17 residues. CDR3 protein: CASSLRIVAGTDTEAFF. DNA of the CDR3: TGTGCCAGCAGCTTACGTATCGTGGCGGGGACGGACACTGAAGCTTTCTTT.

The chain carries TRBV28 and TRBJ1-1; D is perhaps TRBD1 (5 bases). The CDR3 covers 14 residues. CDR1 and CDR2 from the germline V gene are MDHEN and SYDVKM. Trimming removed 3 bases at V and 2 bases at J, with 10 bases between. The CDR3 loop is CASSFWGRNTEAFF. CDR3 nucleotide sequence: TGTGCCAGCAGTTTTTGGGGACGAAACACTGAAGCTTTCTTT.

This clone was recorded only once. The chain recombines TRBV2 with TRBJ2-2; D possibly uses TRBD1 or TRBD2 (5 bases each). Germline lookup yields CDR1 SNHLY and CDR2 FYNNEI. The CDR3 is made up of 15 amino acids. V gave up 8 bases and J gave up 3 bases, with 16 bases separating them. The CDR3 region is CASDTLGTDTGELFF. CDR3 DNA: TGTGCCAGCGACACCCTTGGGACCGACACCGGGGAGCTGTTTTTT.

This sequence joins TRBV27 and TRBJ2-3; D remains ambiguous. V lost 2 bases to trimming and J lost 2 bases, with 14 bases between them. This CDR3 spans 16 amino acids. The V gene's germline CDR1 is MNHEY and CDR2 SMNVEV (reference sequence). CDR3 sequence reads: CASSLMPGVFTDTQYF. In nucleotides, the CDR3 is TGTGCCAGCAGTTTAATGCCGGGCGTTTTCACAGATACGCAGTATTTT.

The chain links TRBV9 to TRBJ2-1, with 7 nucleotides matching TRBD1. The CDR3 is 12 amino acids. V shed 3 bases, J shed 9 bases, and the junction held 3 bases outside the gene matches. The germline V gene has CDR1 SGDLS and CDR2 YYNGEE. CDR3 nucleotide sequence: TGTGCCAGCAGCGAAAACAGGGGTGAGCAGTTCTTC. Its translation is CASSENRGEQFF.

The genes are TRBV27 and TRBJ2-7, with 11 bases matching TRBD2. The CDR3 consists of 15 residues. Germline CDR1 reads MNHEY; CDR2 reads SMNVEV (reference sequence). V lost 4 bases to trimming and J lost 7 bases; unmatched junction nucleotides: 9. The CDR3 bases are TGTGCCAGCAGTTCCCCGGGACTAGCGGCCCGGGAGCAGTACTTC. This sequence encodes CASSSPGLAAREQYF.

This clone has just a few counts. The chain combines TRBV6-1 with TRBJ2-1; D is undetermined. This CDR3 contains 17 residues. Germline CDR1 reads MNHNS; CDR2 reads SASEGT. Trimming stripped 1 base from V and 0 bases from J, with 13 bases between. This CDR3 is CASSEGRHRSSYNEQFF. CDR3 nucleotides: TGTGCCAGCAGTGAAGGGAGACACCGGAGCTCCTACAATGAGCAGTTCTTC.

J is TRBJ2-7 and V is TRBV28, with 10 bases aligning to TRBD2. V lost 3 bases and J lost 5; bases outside the gene matches: 1. The germline gives CDR1 MDHEN, CDR2 SYDVKM. There are 13 residues in the CDR3. The CDR3 sequence: CASSFLAGDEQYF. CDR3 nucleotide sequence: TGTGCCAGCAGTTTTCTAGCGGGAGACGAGCAGTACTTC.

This clone was detected only once. This sequence joins TRBV9 and TRBJ1-1; 7 bases match TRBD1. J gave up 2 bases and V 7 bases, and 14 bases lay outside the gene matches. CDR1 is SGDLS and CDR2 is YYNGEE in the germline V gene. The CDR3 extends over 16 amino acids. The CDR3 region has the DNA TGTGCCAGCTCAAAAGACCACAGGGGCACTAACACTGAAGCTTTCTTT. Its protein product is CASSKDHRGTNTEAFF.

The V call is TRBV27, the J call TRBJ2-2, with D unclear. Looked up from germline, CDR1 is MNHEY and CDR2 is SMNVEV (reference sequence). The V and J ends lost 6 bases and 4 bases respectively, with 6 bases between them. The CDR3 totals 12 residues. The chain's CDR3 is CASSRPTGELFF. DNA for the CDR3: TGTGCCAGCAGCCGCCCCACCGGGGAGCTGTTTTTT.

The chain couples TRBV10-1 to TRBJ2-7; D is possibly TRBD2 (6 bases). Germline V gene data show CDR1 as WNHNN and CDR2 as SYGVQD (reference sequence). CDR3 size: 13 residues. V dropped 3 bases and J dropped 3 bases, with 9 bases sitting between them. This chain's CDR3 is CASSDGTDYEQYF. DNA for the CDR3: TGCGCCAGCAGTGACGGGACTGACTACGAGCAGTACTTC.

The rearrangement uses TRBV7-9 and TRBJ2-3; D possibly matches TRBD1 or TRBD2 (5 bases each). Looked up from germline, CDR1 is SEHNR and CDR2 is FQNEAQ (reference sequence). This CDR3 has 13 residues. V lost 5 bases and J 5 bases, leaving 11 bases between the germline ends. This chain's CDR3 is CASSPRDRDTQYF. CDR3 DNA sequence: TGTGCCAGCAGCCCCAGGGACCGAGATACGCAGTATTTT.

V gene TRBV4-2 combines with J gene TRBJ2-2, with D hard to call. The ends were cut back, 6 bases at V and 6 bases at J, with 8 bases in the middle. This CDR3 is built from 12 residues. Germline CDR1 is LGHNA and CDR2 is YNFKEQ. The CDR3 nucleotides are TGTGCCAGCAGACAAATTCCCGGGGAGCTGTTTTTT. This encodes CASRQIPGELFF.